This T cell receptor (beta chain) was obtained from a study of vaccination and CD4 T cells after COVID-19. For the study at large: The cells in question were stimulated using overlapping spike peptides derived from SARS-CoV-2, HCoV-NL63, HCoV-OC43 and HCoV-229E.

The CDR3 loop spans 13 amino acids. Trimming stripped 3 bases from V and 4 bases from J, with 8 bases between. Scientists ran DNA taken from cultured CD4+ T cells through the Oncomine TCR Beta short-read assay for sequencing. Using the QIAamp micro DNA kit, genomic DNA was extracted from the CD4+ T cells that had been cultured. TCRdb passed the PCR reads through MiXCR, listing each CDR3 protein once. The sample holds over 9,500 distinct CDR3 sequences, more than 25% seen once. Indicated treatment: roughly 10-day PBMC culture with coronavirus spike peptide pools or control peptides (ViraFEST assay). It was before the COVID-19 pandemic (2011-2018) that the unexposed donor's CD4+ T cells were collected. Expansion of antigen-specific T cells with peptide pools by ViraFEST preceded sequencing of TCRs. Concerning this clonotype: What it binds is not known.

Study results and caveats: 304 of 307 vaccine-specific clones from convalescent patients were spike mono-reactive.

The receptor comes from a human donor in good health. This chain joins TRBV5-3 and TRBJ1-5, with no clear D. TRBV5-3 is designated an ORF whose function remains uncertain. Sequenced material: CD4+ T cells from blood, cultured in vitro. Here the CDR3 DNA reads TGTGCCAGAAGCTACCAGAATAATCAGCCCCAGCATTTT. It yields the protein CARSYQNNQPQHF.